The 25 T cell receptor beta chains listed next were all sequenced from one sample in a study of immune characterization of retroperitoneal liposarcoma. TCRdb independently ran MiXCR on the PCR reads; one entry per CDR3 protein. The table lists 8,000 or so distinct CDR3 sequences, around 45% of them singletons. What was sequenced was tumor tissue. Receptor source: a male donor with retroperitoneal liposarcoma.

This sequence joins TRBV4-1 and TRBJ2-7, with a tentative D call TRBD2 (6 bases). V gave up 0 bases and J gave up 2 bases, with 14 bases separating them. The CDR3 length is 16 residues. Germline CDR1 is MGHRA and CDR2 is YSYEKL. The CDR3 loop reads CASSQEAGRSTYEQYF. DNA of the CDR3: TGCGCCAGCAGCCAAGAGGCGGGGAGGAGCACCTACGAGCAGTACTTC.

The chain combines TRBV28 with TRBJ2-4; no definite D call. This CDR3 has 14 amino acids. Germline V CDR1 and CDR2: MDHEN, SYDVKM. Between the trimmed V and J ends, which lost 5 bases and 1 base, there was a span of 9 bases. The CDR3 loop reads CASSIQYAKNIQYF. As DNA, the CDR3 is TGTGCCAGCAGTATACAGTATGCCAAAAACATTCAGTACTTC. Looking up the rest from reference TRBV28 and TRBJ2-4 gives the full variable domain: DVKVTQSSRYLVKRTGEKVFLECVQDMDHENMFWYRQDPGLGLRLIYFSYDVKMKEKGDIPEGYSVSREKKERFSLILESASTNQTSMYLCASSIQYAKNIQYFGAGTRLSVL.

The CDR3 sequence: CASSASGSSYNEQFF. CDR3 sequence (DNA): TGTGCCAGCAGTGCTAGCGGGAGCTCCTACAATGAGCAGTTCTTC. V and J are TRBV6-8 and TRBJ2-1, with 10 bases lining up with TRBD2. The CDR3 has 15 amino acids. Looked up from germline, CDR1 is MNHGY and CDR2 is SAAAGT. J gave up 0 bases and V 5 bases, and 1 base lay outside the gene matches.

The chain has TRBV25-1 and TRBJ2-5, with D perhaps TRBD1 (5 bases). The better agreement between TRBJ2-1 and the DNA end casts doubt on the J call. The CDR3 length is 14 residues. Germline lookup yields CDR1 MGHDK and CDR2 SYGVNS. CDR3 DNA: TGTGCCAGCAGTGATCCCAGGGTGCAAGAGACCCAGTTCTTC. This sequence encodes CASSDPRVQETQFF.

The chain combines TRBV4-3 with TRBJ1-1, with D possibly matching TRBD1 (6 bases). Germline V gene sequence: CDR1 LGHNA, CDR2 YSLEER. CDR3 size: 17 residues. The V gene lost 0 bases and the J gene lost 0 bases, with 14 bases spanning the gap. The CDR3 bases are TGCGCCAGCAGCCAAGATGTCGCAGGGGTTATGAACACTGAAGCTTTCTTT. This translates into CASSQDVAGVMNTEAFF.

In its sample, this clonotype is large. The chain is built from TRBV6-1 and TRBJ2-1, with 13 bases identical to TRBD2. The ends lost 3 bases at V and 0 bases at J; junction bases unmatched: 8. Germline V gene sequence: CDR1 MNHNS, CDR2 SASEGT. The CDR3 runs 19 residues. This CDR3 is CASSDPGLAGTYSYNEQFF. CDR3 nucleotides: TGTGCCAGCAGTGACCCGGGACTAGCGGGGACTTACTCCTACAATGAGCAGTTCTTC.

This clonotype was seen only a few times. This chain joins TRBV6-1 and TRBJ2-5; D remains unclear. The J call may be faulty, since TRBJ2-7 better matches the DNA end. The CDR3 consists of 13 residues. The germline gives CDR1 MNHNS, CDR2 SASEGT. DNA for the CDR3: TGTGCTTTACTACGGACGGGTACCTACGAGCAGTACTTC. It translates to CALLRTGTYEQYF.

This clonotype is termed medium-sized. A read error is possible here, since a much larger clone lies one base away. The V gene is TRBV6-1, the J gene TRBJ2-1; D might be TRBD1 or TRBD2, each matching 5 bases. This CDR3 has 14 residues. Germline values: CDR1 MNHNS, CDR2 SASEGT. V lost 7 bases, J lost 10 bases, and 20 bases lay in between. The chain's CDR3 is CASKPGPTSYEQFF. CDR3 nucleotides: TGTGCCAGCAAGCCGGGACCGACTTCCTACGAGCAGTTCTTC.

This clonotype was counted only a few times. The CDR3 reads CASSIQPPGQTNTEAFF. The CDR3 DNA follows: TGTGCCAGCAGTATTCAACCCCCGGGACAGACGAACACTGAAGCTTTCTTT. The V call is TRBV6-1, the J call TRBJ1-1, with 7 bases fitting TRBD1. Germline V gene data show CDR1 as MNHNS and CDR2 as SASEGT. The CDR3 is made up of 17 amino acids. V was clipped by 5 bases and J by 1 base; unmatched bases: 13.

This clonotype was recorded a few times. The V call is TRBV6-6, the J call TRBJ2-1; the match to TRBD2 covers 7 bases. The CDR3 length is 17 residues. Trimming at V came to 2 bases and at J to 1 base, leaving 8 bases not matched to a gene. Germline V gene lookup returns CDR1 MNHNY and CDR2 SVGAGI (reference sequence). The CDR3 loop reads CASSYPREGHSYNEQFF. Here the CDR3 DNA reads TGTGCCAGCAGTTACCCGAGGGAGGGCCATTCCTACAATGAGCAGTTCTTC.

Relative to its sample, this clonotype is medium-sized. V and J are TRBV7-8 and TRBJ2-1; TRBD2 matches 7 bases. This CDR3 has 16 amino acids. Germline V CDR1 and CDR2: SGHVS, FQNEAQ. V lost 1 base, J lost 1 base, and 4 bases stayed unmatched. The CDR3 region has the DNA TGTGCCAGCAGCTTAGAAAGCGGGATGTCCTACAATGAGCAGTTCTTC. Its translation is CASSLESGMSYNEQFF. The whole variable domain, filled in from reference TRBV7-8 and TRBJ2-1, reads GAGVSQSPRYKVAKRGQDVALRCDPISGHVSLFWYQQALGQGPEFLTYFQNEAQLDKSGLPSDRFFAERPEGSVSTLKIQRTQQEDSAVYLCASSLESGMSYNEQFFGPGTRLTVL.

Within the sample, this clonotype is medium-sized. This sequence joins TRBV6-6 and TRBJ2-1; 9 positions agree with TRBD2. Judging by the DNA end, TRBJ2-7 fits better; the J call may be wrong. Germline values: CDR1 MNHNY, CDR2 SVGAGI (reference sequence). This CDR3 contains 15 residues. Written as DNA, the CDR3 is TGTGCCAGCAGTTACCGGTCTAGCGGGGTCCACGAGCAGTACTTC. Protein product: CASSYRSSGVHEQYF.

The rearrangement links TRBV27 to TRBJ1-2; 9 bases match TRBD1. V gave up 8 bases and J gave up 7 bases; unmatched junction bases: 8. Per the germline V gene, CDR1 is MNHEY and CDR2 is SMNVEV (reference sequence). This CDR3 has 13 amino acids. The CDR3 nucleotides are TGTGCCAGCCGAAATACAGGGGGCTCTGGCTACACCTTC. Translation gives CASRNTGGSGYTF.

The genes are TRBV12-3 or TRBV12-4 and TRBJ2-2; tentative D call: TRBD1 (5 bases). This CDR3 is 13 amino acids long. Trimming left V 7 bases short and J 7 bases short, with 13 bases between. The CDR3 sequence is CASTLRVNGELFF. The CDR3 DNA follows: TGTGCCAGCACCCTCAGGGTAAACGGGGAGCTGTTTTTT.

This clonotype turned up a few times. The CDR3 nucleotides read TGTGCCAGCAGCTTAACCCGGGAAAACATTCAGTACTTC. Protein: CASSLTRENIQYF. This chain connects TRBV7-8 to TRBJ2-4; no reliable D call. Trimming cost V 2 bases and J 5 bases, with 7 bases left between them. The germline V gene encodes CDR1 SGHVS and CDR2 FQNEAQ. The CDR3 sequence is 13 residues long.

This clonotype was seen a few times. The chain employs TRBV10-1 and TRBJ2-1, with 8 nucleotides matching TRBD2. The CDR3 is made up of 13 amino acids. With V trimmed by 6 bases and J by 6 bases, 4 bases remained unmatched. Germline-derived CDR1 and CDR2 are WNHNN and SYGVQD (reference sequence). CDR3 nucleotides: TGCGCCAGCAGAGCCGGGACTAGCAATGAGCAGTTCTTC. Protein sequence: CASRAGTSNEQFF.

The chain is built from TRBV7-2 and TRBJ2-1; tentatively, D is TRBD2 (6 bases). Per the germline V gene, CDR1 is SGHTA and CDR2 is FQGNSA. V gave up 6 bases and J gave up 7 bases, with 19 bases separating them. The CDR3 has 15 residues. The CDR3 spells CASSLGGDLRNEQFF. For the CDR3, the DNA is TGTGCCAGCAGTTTGGGCGGGGACCTCCGGAATGAGCAGTTCTTC.

By sample share, this clonotype is medium-sized (0.01 to 0.1%). The chain carries TRBV7-2 and TRBJ2-3; possibly TRBD2 for D (6 bases). CDR3 length equals 15 residues. Trimming removed 4 bases from V and 4 bases from J, with 15 bases in between. From germline, CDR1 is SGHTA and CDR2 FQGNSA. In DNA, the CDR3 is TGTGCCAGCAGCTCCGGCGGGGTTCGGGCAGATACGCAGTATTTT. It yields the protein CASSSGGVRADTQYF.

V is TRBV6-5 and J is TRBJ2-5; 8 bases align to TRBD2. The CDR3 consists of 20 residues. The germline V gene encodes CDR1 MNHEY and CDR2 SVGAGI. V lost 0 bases to trimming and J lost 2 bases; unmatched junction nucleotides: 17. CDR3 DNA sequence: TGTGCCAGCAGTTACTCGATAGGCGCGGGAGGACCTAGTTGGCAAGAGACCCAGTACTTC. Translated: CASSYSIGAGGPSWQETQYF.

The J gene is TRBJ2-5, the V gene TRBV6-2 or TRBV6-3; TRBD1 is a possible D gene (5 bases). The J call may be mistaken, given a closer DNA end match to TRBJ2-1. Germline V gives CDR1 MNHEY, CDR2 SVGEGT. This CDR3 contains 14 residues. The CDR3 DNA reads as TGTGCCAGCACTCCTTGGAGCAGGGACAATGAGCAGTTCTTC. It specifies CASTPWSRDNEQFF.

Only one count was recorded for this clonotype. The chain carries TRBV7-8 and TRBJ2-3; either TRBD1 or TRBD2 may fit D (5 bases each). CDR1 SGHVS and CDR2 FQNEAQ come from the germline V gene. The V end was cut by 2 bases, the J end by 1 base, with 13 bases between. This CDR3 is 16 amino acids long. CDR3 bases: TGTGCCAGCAGCTTACCTCGGGGCGGACGCACAGATACGCAGTATTTT. This encodes CASSLPRGGRTDTQYF.

The genes are TRBV7-2 and TRBJ2-5; D unclear. The J call may be wrong; the DNA end is better matched by TRBJ2-7. This CDR3 region has 13 residues. The V gene's germline CDR1 is SGHTA and CDR2 FQGNSA. The CDR3 coding sequence is TGTGCCAGCAGCTTAACTTCTACGTACGAGCAGTACTTC. Protein product: CASSLTSTYEQYF.

The rearrangement links TRBV6-1 to TRBJ2-3, with TRBD1 matching over 11 bases. V was pared by 1 base and J by 7 bases, with 4 bases of the junction left unmatched. The germline V gene has CDR1 MNHNS and CDR2 SASEGT. The CDR3 spans 15 residues. The CDR3 here is CASSEGTGGAYTQYF. The CDR3 DNA sequence: TGTGCCAGCAGTGAAGGGACAGGGGGCGCTTATACGCAGTATTTT.

This clonotype occurred a few times. The chain links TRBV11-2 to TRBJ2-3, with D unresolved. Germline CDR1 and CDR2: SGHAT and FQNNGV. V was cut by 0 bases and J by 5 bases, with 3 bases left in between. The CDR3 is 12 residues long. The CDR3 reads CASSLEGDTQYF. Here the CDR3 DNA reads TGTGCCAGCAGCTTAGAGGGAGATACGCAGTATTTT.

Only one count was recorded for this clonotype. The chain uses TRBV7-2 and TRBJ2-1; D might be TRBD1 or TRBD2, each matching 6 bases. V lost 1 base, J lost 7 bases, and 8 bases lay in between. CDR1 is SGHTA, CDR2 FQGNSA, per germline. The CDR3 sequence is 13 residues long. CDR3 nucleotides: TGTGCCAGCAGCTTAGGGGGGGCTAATGAGCAGTTCTTC. As protein: CASSLGGANEQFF.